Shown below are 10 T cell receptor beta chains from a single sample sequenced in a study of cytomegalovirus exposure and HLA in healthy donors. The PCR ran on 60 Vbeta and 13 Jbeta primers. Some clones are missing from TCRdb's copy, which holds only in-frame ones; the method was immunoSEQ multiplex PCR. The table has about 95,000 clones, just under 70% seen once; the top ten hold more than 12%. The sequenced material came from PBMCs. The receptor set was obtained from a woman between 50 and 59 years old in good health and CMV-seropositive.

The genes are TRBV5-1 and TRBJ1-5; TRBD1 is a possible D gene (6 bases). V shed 4 bases and J shed 6 bases, with 17 bases lying between them. The CDR3 runs to 15 residues. Germline V lookup: CDR1 SGHRS, CDR2 YFSETQ. The CDR3 loop reads CASSRRGGAGQPQHF. The DNA for the CDR3 is TGCGCCAGCAGCCGACGTGGGGGGGCGGGTCAGCCCCAGCATTTT.

The sample holds a few counts of this clone. V gene TRBV11-2 combines with J gene TRBJ2-7; 12 bases map to TRBD2. CDR3 length equals 15 residues. CDR1 is SGHAT and CDR2 is FQNNGV in the germline V gene. Trimming took 4 bases from V and 3 from J; bases not matched to a gene: 4. The CDR3 spells CASSSTSGRFYEQYF. CDR3 coding DNA: TGTGCCAGCAGCTCAACTAGCGGGAGGTTCTACGAGCAGTACTTC. Full variable domain (rest looked up from reference TRBV11-2 and TRBJ2-7): EAGVAQSPRYKIIEKRQSVAFWCNPISGHATLYWYQQILGQGPKLLIQFQNNGVVDDSQLPKDRFSAERLKGVDSTLKIQPAKLEDSAVYLCASSSTSGRFYEQYFGPGTRLTVT.

This sequence joins TRBV6-5 and TRBJ1-6; 7 positions agree with TRBD1. There are 15 residues in the CDR3. Germline V lookup: CDR1 MNHEY, CDR2 SVGAGI. V shed 2 bases, J shed 6 bases, and the junction held 4 bases outside the gene matches. This CDR3 reads CASSYTRDSNSPLHF. The CDR3 bases are TGTGCCAGCAGTTACACACGGGACAGTAATTCACCCCTCCACTTT.

The count of this clone is one. The chain employs TRBV2 and TRBJ2-2, with 13 bases lining up with TRBD2. With 6 bases clipped from V and 6 bases from J, the junction kept 4 bases outside the gene matches. CDR1 and CDR2 from the germline V gene are SNHLY and FYNNEI. This CDR3 comprises 15 residues. The CDR3 sequence: CASRETSGRSGELFF. Written as DNA, the CDR3 is TGTGCCAGCAGGGAGACTAGCGGGAGGTCCGGGGAGCTGTTTTTT.

V and J are TRBV4-3 and TRBJ2-5; D might be TRBD1 (5 bases). Germline V gene sequence: CDR1 LGHNA, CDR2 YSLEER. V was shortened by 0 bases and J by 2 bases, with 10 bases between the two germline ends. The length of the CDR3 is 15 residues. The CDR3 protein is CASSQDRVGQETQYF. CDR3 bases: TGCGCCAGCAGCCAAGACAGGGTAGGACAAGAGACCCAGTACTTC.

This clone was detected only a few times. The rearrangement uses TRBV5-1 and TRBJ2-2; D is possibly TRBD2 (6 bases). This CDR3 spans 15 amino acids. V lost 4 bases to trimming and J lost 1 base, with 11 bases between them. Germline V gives CDR1 SGHRS, CDR2 YFSETQ. The DNA for the CDR3 is TGCGCCAGCAGCCCGGTAGCGGTGAACACCGGGGAGCTGTTTTTT. Amino acid sequence: CASSPVAVNTGELFF.

As for this clone: Mismatch with germline at one junction end may stem from a read error. This chain links TRBV7-9 with TRBJ1-2; no definite D call. CDR1 SEHNR and CDR2 FQNEAQ come from the germline V gene (reference sequence). This CDR3 contains 13 residues. The CDR3 protein is CSSSLGVNRGYTF. The CDR3 coding sequence is TGTTCCAGCAGCTTAGGCGTAAACCGGGGCTACACCTTC. Together with reference TRBV7-9 and TRBJ1-2, the CDR3 gives the full variable domain: DTGVSQNPRHKITKRGQNVTFRCDPISEHNRLYWYRQTLGQGPEFLTYFQNEAQLEKSRLLSDRFSAERPKGSFSTLEIQRTEQGDSAMYLCSSSLGVNRGYTFGSGTRLTVV.

This chain connects TRBV5-4 to TRBJ2-1; D possibly corresponds to TRBD2 (5 bases). In germline, CDR1 is SGHNT, CDR2 YYREEE (reference sequence). The CDR3 totals 15 residues. Trimming shortened V by 3 bases and J by 7 bases, and 17 bases separated the two germline ends. In nucleotides, the CDR3 is TGTGCCAGCAGCTCTCCGAGGGTTCTGGGTAATGAGCAGTTCTTC. It translates to CASSSPRVLGNEQFF.

The table lists this clone with a few counts. This chain connects TRBV2 to TRBJ1-1, with D perhaps matching TRBD1 (5 bases). With 8 bases removed from V and 0 bases from J, the gap between germline ends came to 10 bases. The CDR3 is 13 residues long. Germline loops: CDR1 SNHLY, CDR2 FYNNEI. CDR3 DNA sequence: TGTGCCAGCCGGGGACTGATGAACACTGAAGCTTTCTTT. It codes for CASRGLMNTEAFF. Together with reference TRBV2 and TRBJ1-1, the CDR3 gives the full variable domain: EPEVTQTPSHQVTQMGQEVILRCVPISNHLYFYWYRQILGQKVEFLVSFYNNEISEKSEIFDDQFSVERPDGSNFTLKIRSTKLEDSAMYFCASRGLMNTEAFFGQGTRLTVV.

The V gene is TRBV5-1, the J gene TRBJ2-2, with 8 nucleotides matching TRBD1. With 0 bases clipped from V and 6 bases from J, the junction kept 4 bases outside the gene matches. The CDR3 sequence is 15 residues long. CDR1 SGHRS and CDR2 YFSETQ come from the germline V gene. For the CDR3, the DNA is TGCGCCAGCAGCTTGGTGGACAGGGCTCCCGGGGAGCTGTTTTTT. Translated: CASSLVDRAPGELFF. Supplemented by reference TRBV5-1 and TRBJ2-2, the full variable domain reads KAGVTQTPRYLIKTRGQQVTLSCSPISGHRSVSWYQQTPGQGLQFLFEYFSETQRNKGNFPGRFSGRQFSNSRSEMNVSTLELGDSALYLCASSLVDRAPGELFFGEGSRLTVL.